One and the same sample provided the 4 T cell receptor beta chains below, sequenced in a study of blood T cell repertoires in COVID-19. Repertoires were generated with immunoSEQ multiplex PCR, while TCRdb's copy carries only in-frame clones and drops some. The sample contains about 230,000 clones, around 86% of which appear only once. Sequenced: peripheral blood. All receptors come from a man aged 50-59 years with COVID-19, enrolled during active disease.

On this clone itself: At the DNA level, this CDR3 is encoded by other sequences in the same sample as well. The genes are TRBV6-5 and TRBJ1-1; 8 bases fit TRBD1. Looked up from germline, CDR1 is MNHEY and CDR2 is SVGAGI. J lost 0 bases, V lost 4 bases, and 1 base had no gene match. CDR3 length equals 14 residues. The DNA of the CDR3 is TGTGCCAGCAGTTTGGACAGGGTGAACACTGAAGCTTTCTTT. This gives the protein CASSLDRVNTEAFF.

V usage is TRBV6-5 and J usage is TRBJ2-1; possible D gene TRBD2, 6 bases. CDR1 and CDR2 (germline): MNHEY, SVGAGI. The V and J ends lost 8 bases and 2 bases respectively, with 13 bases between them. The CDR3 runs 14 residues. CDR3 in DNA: TGTGCCAGCTCCAAGCCGGGAGCCTACAATGAGCAGTTCTTC. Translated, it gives CASSKPGAYNEQFF.

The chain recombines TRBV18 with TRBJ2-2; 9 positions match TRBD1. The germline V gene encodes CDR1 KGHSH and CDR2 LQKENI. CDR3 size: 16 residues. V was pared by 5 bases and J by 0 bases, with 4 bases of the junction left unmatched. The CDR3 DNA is TGTGCCAGCTCAGGACAGGGGTCTACGAACACCGGGGAGCTGTTTTTT. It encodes CASSGQGSTNTGELFF.

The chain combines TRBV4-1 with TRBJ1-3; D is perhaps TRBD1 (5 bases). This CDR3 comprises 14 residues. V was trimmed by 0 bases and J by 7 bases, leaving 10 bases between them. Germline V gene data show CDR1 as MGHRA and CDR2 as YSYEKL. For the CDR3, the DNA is TGCGCCAGCAGCCAAGATGCAGGGTTTAACACCATATATTTT. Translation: CASSQDAGFNTIYF.